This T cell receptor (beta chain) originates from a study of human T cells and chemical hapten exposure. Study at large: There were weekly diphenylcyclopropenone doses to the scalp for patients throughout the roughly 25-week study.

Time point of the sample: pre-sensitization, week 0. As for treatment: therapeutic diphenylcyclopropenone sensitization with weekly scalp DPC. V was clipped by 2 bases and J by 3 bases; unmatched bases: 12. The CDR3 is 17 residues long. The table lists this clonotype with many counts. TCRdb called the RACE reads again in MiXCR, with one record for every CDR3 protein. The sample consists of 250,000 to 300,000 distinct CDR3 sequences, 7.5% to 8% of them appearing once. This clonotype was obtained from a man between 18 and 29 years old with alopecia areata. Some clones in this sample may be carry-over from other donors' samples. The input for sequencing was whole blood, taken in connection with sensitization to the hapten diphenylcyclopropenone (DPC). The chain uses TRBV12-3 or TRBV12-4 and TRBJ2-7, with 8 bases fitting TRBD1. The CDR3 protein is CASSLLLGRGPVYEQYF. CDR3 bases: TGTGCCAGCAGTTTACTGCTGGGCAGGGGGCCCGTCTACGAGCAGTACTTC.